These 6 T cell receptor beta chains were sequenced from one sample in a study of blood T cell repertoires in COVID-19. The method was immunoSEQ multiplex PCR; TCRdb's version includes in-frame clones alone and lacks a portion of them. Among 380,000 or so clones, roughly nine tenths were seen once, and the ten largest hold 1% to 1.5%. Sequencing was done on a sample of peripheral blood. The receptors were gathered from a man between 40 and 49 years old with acute or convalescent COVID-19.

The chain carries TRBV27 and TRBJ1-2; tentatively, D is TRBD1 (6 bases). The CDR3 has 13 amino acids. The V end lost 3 bases, the J end lost 4 bases, and 9 bases lay between the germline ends. CDR1 is MNHEY, CDR2 SMNVEV, per germline (reference sequence). The CDR3 DNA reads as TGTGCCAGCAGTTTCCAGGGGACCTATGGCTACACCTTC. It codes for CASSFQGTYGYTF.

V is TRBV2 and J is TRBJ1-1; D not certain. This CDR3 comprises 13 residues. With 5 bases removed from V and 1 base from J, the gap between germline ends came to 8 bases. Germline V gives CDR1 SNHLY, CDR2 FYNNEI. In DNA form, the CDR3 reads TGTGCCAGCAGTACACACAGGAACACTGAAGCTTTCTTT. It is translated as CASSTHRNTEAFF.

For this clone: Germline is not matched at one junction end, which may reflect a read error. The chain employs TRBV7-2 and TRBJ1-1; D remains unclear. The CDR3 contains 12 residues. Germline V gene lookup returns CDR1 SGHTA and CDR2 FQGNSA. The DNA of the CDR3 is TGTGCCAGCAGCGGGGAACGGGTCCGACTAATCTTT. Translation gives CASSGERVRLIF.

The rearrangement uses TRBV23-1 and TRBJ1-2; D is possibly TRBD1 (5 bases). TRBV23-1 is placed among ORFs of uncertain function. This CDR3 spans 12 amino acids. Trimming stripped 3 bases from V and 8 bases from J, with 10 bases between. The CDR3 DNA sequence: TGCGCCAGCAGTCAGGGGGGAAGGGGCTACACCTTC. This translates into CASSQGGRGYTF.

This rearrangement joins TRBV5-4 to TRBJ2-2, with D unresolved. Germline V CDR1 and CDR2: SGHNT, YYREEE (reference sequence). The ends were cut back, 7 bases at V and 4 bases at J, with 20 bases in the middle. The CDR3 covers 16 residues. The CDR3: CASPRTPNESTGELFF. The CDR3 coding sequence is TGTGCCAGCCCCCGAACCCCGAACGAGAGCACCGGGGAGCTGTTTTTT.

This clone was seen only once. The chain recombines TRBV5-6 with TRBJ2-5; D gene unclear. The germline gives CDR1 SGHDT, CDR2 YYEEEE. V dropped 1 base and J dropped 5 bases, with 9 bases sitting between them. CDR3 length: 13 residues. The DNA for the CDR3 is TGTGCCAGCAGCTTGATGGCATGGGAGACCCAGTACTTC. This encodes CASSLMAWETQYF.